The sequence of this TCR beta chain was determined in a study of shared clonotypes between healthy human individuals. Study at large: There were three CD4 naive, three CD4 memory, two CD8 naive and one CD8 memory plates per donor. General study results and limits: Having only a few donors restricted how much genetic and exposure-history diversity was captured. Naive subsets generally exceeded memory subsets in estimated richness. The sharing of 5% to 6.5% of naive CD4 clonotypes was seen across a handful of donors.

A note on this clone: Its antigen remains unknown.

The protocol was immunoSEQ multiplex PCR, while the TCRdb copy is restricted to in-frame clones and leaves out a portion. The sample consists of about 1 million clones, 70% to 80% of them appearing once. The source material was memory CD4+ T cells sorted from blood. As for subset: CD45RA-negative fraction. The TCR originated in a man between 18 and 35 years old in good health.

Here the CDR3 reads CAWSRQGAHEQYF. DNA for the CDR3: TGTGCCTGGAGTCGGCAGGGGGCCCACGAGCAGTACTTC. The chain combines TRBV30 with TRBJ2-7; 8 bases line up with TRBD1. Germline CDR1 is GTSNPN and CDR2 is SVGIG (reference sequence). The CDR3 totals 13 residues. Losses at the gene ends were 2 bases for V and 5 bases for J; bases not matched to a gene: 5.